Listed here are 18 T cell receptor beta chains from one sample, sequenced in a study of CD4 and CD8 cells across lung adenocarcinoma regions. In TCRdb, the PCR reads were re-called with MiXCR into one record per CDR3 protein. The data contain some 18,000 distinct CDR3 sequences, approximately 50% of them singletons. Sequencing was done on a sample of CD8+ T cells from the margin of a lung tumor. These receptors were collected from a male donor with lung adenocarcinoma. The CD4 and CD8 labels of this study may be unreliable.

The rearrangement links TRBV6-2 or TRBV6-3 to TRBJ2-3, with 13 bases lining up with TRBD2. CDR1 is MNHEY and CDR2 is SVGEGT in the germline V gene. CDR3 length equals 18 residues. Germline trimming cut 8 bases from V and 1 base from J; bases unmatched to any gene: 12. The CDR3 protein is CASRYGLAGVSGTDTQYF. CDR3 nucleotides: TGTGCCAGCCGGTACGGACTAGCGGGGGTGTCTGGCACAGATACGCAGTATTTT.

The DNA of the CDR3 is TGCGCCAGCAGTGGGACACGTGGCGCAGATACCCAGTACTTC. Its protein product is CASSGTRGADTQYF. V usage is TRBV10-1 and J usage is TRBJ2-3; D is possibly TRBD1 (5 bases). The last part of the DNA fits TRBJ2-5 better; the J call may be wrong. The germline CDR1 and CDR2 sequences are WNHNN and SYGVQD (reference sequence). The CDR3 loop spans 14 amino acids.

The V and J genes are TRBV5-1 and TRBJ1-4; D remains ambiguous. Germline V gene lookup returns CDR1 SGHRS and CDR2 YFSETQ. This CDR3 is built from 14 residues. The germline V and J ends were trimmed by 1 base and 3 bases, with 7 bases remaining between them. The CDR3 coding sequence is TGCGCCAGCAGCTTGAGGCCCGCTAATGAAAAACTGTTTTTT. Translated: CASSLRPANEKLFF.

This chain connects TRBV6-1 to TRBJ2-3, with D perhaps TRBD2 (5 bases). The germline gives CDR1 MNHNS, CDR2 SASEGT. Trimming stripped 2 bases from V and 7 bases from J, with 22 bases between. The CDR3 spans 17 residues. The CDR3 DNA reads TGTGCCAGCAGTGAATCCCTCAACCCACTCACTAGGAATACGCAGTATTTT. This gives the protein CASSESLNPLTRNTQYF.

This clonotype has at least ten counts. The chain employs TRBV6-5 and TRBJ1-6; the match to TRBD1 covers 7 bases. This CDR3 contains 12 residues. Germline CDR1 and CDR2: MNHEY and SVGAGI. V was clipped by 6 bases and J by 9 bases; unmatched bases: 2. The CDR3 loop reads CASSRQGSPLHF. CDR3 nucleotides: TGTGCCAGCAGCCGACAGGGTTCACCCCTCCACTTT.

A note on this clonotype: At one boundary the junction diverges from the germline segment, which might be a read error. The chain uses TRBV6-1 and TRBJ2-4; 7 bases match TRBD1. This CDR3 has 19 amino acids. CDR1 and CDR2 from the germline V gene are MNHNS and SASEGT. The CDR3 sequence is CASSEPGNRGLSAQNTQYF. CDR3 DNA: TGTGCCAGCAGTGAACCCGGCAACAGGGGCTTAAGTGCCCAAAACACTCAGTACTTC.

This clonotype is deemed medium-sized. The CDR3 region has the DNA TGCGCCAGCAGTGAGAATCCTTACAATGAGCAGTTCTTC. This translates into CASSENPYNEQFF. This sequence joins TRBV10-1 and TRBJ2-1; D is undetermined. Trimming left V 2 bases short and J 4 bases short, with 6 bases between. CDR3 length: 13 residues. CDR1 and CDR2 from the germline V gene are WNHNN and SYGVQD (reference sequence).

This clonotype was picked up one time. The DNA is omitted, as the CDR3 cannot be located on it reliably, and the CDR3 follows TCRdb's listing. The chain links TRBV6-1 to TRBJ2-7; the table names TRBD2, a call not compared with the DNA. The CDR3 is 15 residues long, counting both termini. Germline V CDR1 and CDR2: MNHNS, SASEGT. CDR3 amino acids: CASGLVAPGSNEQSF.

This chain joins TRBV11-3 and TRBJ2-1, with 10 bases that match TRBD2. The CDR3 runs 17 residues. Unmatched junction bases numbered 11, after V lost 5 bases and J lost 4 bases. CDR1 and CDR2 (germline): SGHNT, YENEEA. CDR3 nucleotide sequence: TGTGCCAGCAGCACCGGGACTAGCGCCAATAGTTACAATGAGCAGTTCTTC. This codes for CASSTGTSANSYNEQFF.

This clonotype showed up just a few times. The chain links TRBV6-1 to TRBJ1-4; weak D call: TRBD1 (6 bases). The CDR3 totals 14 residues. Germline loops: CDR1 MNHNS, CDR2 SASEGT. V was clipped by 3 bases and J by 7 bases, with 12 bases between them. The CDR3 DNA reads TGTGCCAGCAGTGAGGGGACATCCAGTGAAAAACTGTTTTTT. It is translated as CASSEGTSSEKLFF.

V usage is TRBV6-1 and J usage is TRBJ1-2, with 8 bases aligning to TRBD1. This CDR3 spans 14 amino acids. Germline V CDR1 and CDR2: MNHNS, SASEGT. The V gene end was trimmed by 6 bases and the J gene end by 0 bases; junction bases not matched to a gene: 3. The CDR3 sequence is CASRDRVANYGYTF. In DNA, the CDR3 is TGTGCCAGCAGGGACAGGGTAGCTAACTATGGCTACACCTTC.

This clonotype was picked up one time. V usage is TRBV6-1 and J usage is TRBJ2-5, with D possibly TRBD1 on 6 matching bases. Germline-derived CDR1 and CDR2 are MNHNS and SASEGT. The CDR3 runs to 16 residues. V was clipped by 6 bases and J by 4 bases, with 21 bases between them. The CDR3 DNA is TGTGCCAGCAGGGGAGCCGGGGCAGGGGACCGAGAGACCCAGTACTTC. It codes for CASRGAGAGDRETQYF.

The chain joins TRBV27 to TRBJ1-2; D is ambiguous. Trimming took off 4 bases at V and 8 bases at J, with 17 bases between the two ends. CDR1 is MNHEY and CDR2 is SMNVEV in the germline V gene (reference sequence). The CDR3 runs to 14 residues. The CDR3: CASSSAGGSSGYTF. DNA of the CDR3: TGTGCCAGCAGTTCCGCAGGAGGTTCTAGCGGCTACACCTTC.

J is TRBJ2-3 and V is TRBV15, with 7 bases fitting TRBD2. Unmatched junction bases numbered 6, after V lost 5 bases and J lost 1 base. Germline CDR1 reads LNHNV; CDR2 reads YYDKDF (reference sequence). This CDR3 spans 15 amino acids. For the CDR3, the DNA is TGTGCCACCAGCCCCCGGACTAGAGGCACAGATACGCAGTATTTT. Translation gives CATSPRTRGTDTQYF.

Comment on this clonotype: The junction departs from the called germline gene at one end, perhaps through a read error. The V call is TRBV28, the J call TRBJ2-3; 9 bases fit TRBD2. Germline-derived CDR1 and CDR2 are MDHEN and SYDVKM. The CDR3 has 15 amino acids. The CDR3 reads CAGAPAGGDRDTQYF. The CDR3 bases are TGTGCCGGGGCCCCAGCGGGAGGTGACCGGGATACGCAGTATTTC.

The V call is TRBV7-6, the J call TRBJ2-1; D is unclear. CDR1 and CDR2 from the germline V gene are SGHVS and FNYEAQ. Trimming took 1 base from V and 7 from J, leaving 11 bases between them. CDR3 length: 14 residues. The CDR3 DNA is TGTGCCAGCAGCTTAGTAGGGCCGGAGAATGAGCAGTTCTTC. Protein: CASSLVGPENEQFF.

This clonotype is medium-sized within its sample. The chain employs TRBV10-1 and TRBJ2-1, with 8 bases fitting TRBD2. V shed 3 bases and J 11 bases; nucleotides not matched to a gene: 3. This CDR3 comprises 12 residues. The V gene's germline CDR1 is WNHNN and CDR2 SYGVQD (reference sequence). CDR3 coding DNA: TGCGCCAGCAGTGAAGGCGGGAGGAAGCAGTTCTTC. Its protein is CASSEGGRKQFF.

V usage is TRBV27 and J usage is TRBJ2-5; either TRBD1 or TRBD2 may fit D (6 bases each). V was shortened by 8 bases and J by 3 bases, with 19 bases between the two germline ends. From germline, CDR1 is MNHEY and CDR2 SMNVEV (reference sequence). This CDR3 region has 15 residues. DNA of the CDR3: TGTGCCAGCGGCCCAGCGGGCGGGGACAAAGAGACCCAGTACTTC. The encoded protein is CASGPAGGDKETQYF.